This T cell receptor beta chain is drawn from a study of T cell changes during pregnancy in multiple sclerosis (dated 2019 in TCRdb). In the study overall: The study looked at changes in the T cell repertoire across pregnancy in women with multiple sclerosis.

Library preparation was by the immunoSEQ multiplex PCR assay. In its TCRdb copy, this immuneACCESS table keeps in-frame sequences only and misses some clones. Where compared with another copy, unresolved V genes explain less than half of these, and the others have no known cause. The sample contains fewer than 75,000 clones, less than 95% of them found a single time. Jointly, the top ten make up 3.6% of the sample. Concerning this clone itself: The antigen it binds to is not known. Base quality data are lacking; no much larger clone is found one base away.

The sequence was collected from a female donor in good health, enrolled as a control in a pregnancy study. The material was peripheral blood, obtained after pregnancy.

This receptor carries the CDR3 CASSLDLGTGVGNQPQHF. In nucleotide form, the sequence is TGTGCCAGCAGCTTAGATCTCGGGACAGGGGTTGGCAATCAGCCCCAGCATTTT. The V gene is TRBV7-2 and the J gene is TRBJ1-5; 10 central bases correspond to TRBD1. V and J are trimmed by 1 base and 2 bases, and the gene matches miss 8 bases of the junction. Its CDR3 holds 18 amino acids, cysteine through phenylalanine. This entry keeps only the CDR3 DNA: 54 bases, framed from base 1. CDR1 and CDR2 are read off the germline V gene as SGHTA and FQGNSA.